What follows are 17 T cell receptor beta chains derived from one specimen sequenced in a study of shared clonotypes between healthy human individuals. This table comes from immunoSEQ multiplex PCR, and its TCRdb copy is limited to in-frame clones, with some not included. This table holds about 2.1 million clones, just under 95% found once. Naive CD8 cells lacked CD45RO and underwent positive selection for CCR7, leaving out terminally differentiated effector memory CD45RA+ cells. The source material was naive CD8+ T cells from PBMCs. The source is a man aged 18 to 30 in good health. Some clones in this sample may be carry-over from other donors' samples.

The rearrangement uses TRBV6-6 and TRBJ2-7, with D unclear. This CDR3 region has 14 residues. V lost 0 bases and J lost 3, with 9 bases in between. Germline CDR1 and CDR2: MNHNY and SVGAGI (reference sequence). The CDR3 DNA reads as TGTGCCAGCAGTTACTCATCAGAATACTACGAGCAGTACTTC. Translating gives CASSYSSEYYEQYF.

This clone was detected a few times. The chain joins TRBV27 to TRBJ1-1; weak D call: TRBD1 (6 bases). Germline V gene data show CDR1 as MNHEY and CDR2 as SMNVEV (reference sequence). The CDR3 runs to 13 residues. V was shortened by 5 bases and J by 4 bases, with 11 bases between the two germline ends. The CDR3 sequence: CASSARTVTEAFF. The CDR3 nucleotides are TGTGCCAGCAGTGCTCGGACAGTCACTGAAGCTTTCTTT.

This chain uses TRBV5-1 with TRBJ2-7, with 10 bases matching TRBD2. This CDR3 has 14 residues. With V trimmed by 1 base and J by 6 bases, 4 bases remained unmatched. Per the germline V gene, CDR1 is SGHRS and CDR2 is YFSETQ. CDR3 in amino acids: CASSLIGLAAEQYF. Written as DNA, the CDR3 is TGCGCCAGCAGCTTGATCGGACTAGCGGCCGAGCAGTACTTC. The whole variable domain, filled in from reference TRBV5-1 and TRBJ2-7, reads KAGVTQTPRYLIKTRGQQVTLSCSPISGHRSVSWYQQTPGQGLQFLFEYFSETQRNKGNFPGRFSGRQFSNSRSEMNVSTLELGDSALYLCASSLIGLAAEQYFGPGTRLTVT.

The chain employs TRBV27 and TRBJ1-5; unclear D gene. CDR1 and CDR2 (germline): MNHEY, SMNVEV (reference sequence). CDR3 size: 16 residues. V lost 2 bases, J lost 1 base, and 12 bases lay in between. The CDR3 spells CASSLKAPGSNQPQHF. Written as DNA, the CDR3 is TGTGCCAGCAGTTTAAAGGCACCCGGGAGCAATCAGCCCCAGCATTTT.

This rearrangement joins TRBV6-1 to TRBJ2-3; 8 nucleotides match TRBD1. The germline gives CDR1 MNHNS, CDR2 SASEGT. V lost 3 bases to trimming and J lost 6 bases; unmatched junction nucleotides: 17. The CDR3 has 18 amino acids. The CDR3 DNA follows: TGTGCCAGCAGTGACAAGCCTCCAGACAGGGGCACTAAGGATACGCAGTATTTT. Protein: CASSDKPPDRGTKDTQYF.

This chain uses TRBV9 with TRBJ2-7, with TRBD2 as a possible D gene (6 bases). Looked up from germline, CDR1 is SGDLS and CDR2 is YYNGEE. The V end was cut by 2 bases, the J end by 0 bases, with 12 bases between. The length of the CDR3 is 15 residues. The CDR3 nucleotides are TGTGCCAGCAGCGTTAGCGGCGTGCCCTCCTACGAGCAGTACTTC. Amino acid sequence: CASSVSGVPSYEQYF.

The CDR3 DNA sequence: TGTGCCAGCAGGTGGGCGGGCGAAAAGGGCAATGAGCAGTTCTTC. Its protein product is CASRWAGEKGNEQFF. V usage is TRBV27 and J usage is TRBJ2-1; D might be TRBD2 (5 bases). This CDR3 has 15 residues. CDR1 MNHEY and CDR2 SMNVEV come from the germline V gene (reference sequence). The germline V and J ends were trimmed by 6 bases and 6 bases, with 18 bases remaining between them.

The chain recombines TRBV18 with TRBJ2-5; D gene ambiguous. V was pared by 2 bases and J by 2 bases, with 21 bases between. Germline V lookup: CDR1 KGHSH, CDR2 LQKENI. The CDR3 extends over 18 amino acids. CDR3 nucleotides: TGTGCCAGCTCACCAAAACCTAAGAGTTGGCGAAGACAAGAGACCCAGTACTTC. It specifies CASSPKPKSWRRQETQYF.

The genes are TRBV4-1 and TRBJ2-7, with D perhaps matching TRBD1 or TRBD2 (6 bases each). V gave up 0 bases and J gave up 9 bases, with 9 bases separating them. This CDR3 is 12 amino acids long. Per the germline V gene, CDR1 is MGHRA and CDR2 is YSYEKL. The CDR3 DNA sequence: TGCGCCAGCAGCCAAGAAAGGGGGGCGCAGTACTTC. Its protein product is CASSQERGAQYF.

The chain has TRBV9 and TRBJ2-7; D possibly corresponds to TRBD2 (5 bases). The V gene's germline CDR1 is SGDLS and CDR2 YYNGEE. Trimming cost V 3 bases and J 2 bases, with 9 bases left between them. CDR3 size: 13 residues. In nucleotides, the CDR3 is TGTGCCAGCAGCGGCACTAGTGCCTACGAGCAGTACTTC. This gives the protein CASSGTSAYEQYF. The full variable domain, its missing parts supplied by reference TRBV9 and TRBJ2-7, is DSGVTQTPKHLITATGQRVTLRCSPRSGDLSVYWYQQSLDQGLQFLIQYYNGEERAKGNILERFSAQQFPDLHSELNLSSLELGDSALYFCASSGTSAYEQYFGPGTRLTVT.

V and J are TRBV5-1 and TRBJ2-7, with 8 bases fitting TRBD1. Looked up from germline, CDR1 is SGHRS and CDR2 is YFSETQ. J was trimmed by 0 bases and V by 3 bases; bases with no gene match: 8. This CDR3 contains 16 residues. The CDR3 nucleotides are TGCGCCAGCAGCTATGCGGACAGGGCACCCTCCTACGAGCAGTACTTC. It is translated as CASSYADRAPSYEQYF.

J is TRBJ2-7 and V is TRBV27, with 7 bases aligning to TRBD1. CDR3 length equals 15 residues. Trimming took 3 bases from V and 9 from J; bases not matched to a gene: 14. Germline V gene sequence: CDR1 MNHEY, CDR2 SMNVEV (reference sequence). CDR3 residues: CASSLTPRTGGGQYF. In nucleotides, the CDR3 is TGTGCCAGCAGTTTGACCCCCCGGACAGGCGGCGGGCAGTACTTC.

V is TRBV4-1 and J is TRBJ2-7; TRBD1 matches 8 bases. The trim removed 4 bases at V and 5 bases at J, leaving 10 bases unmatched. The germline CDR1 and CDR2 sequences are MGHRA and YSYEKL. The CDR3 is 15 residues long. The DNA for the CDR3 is TGCGCCAGCAGCCGCCGGGACAGGACTAATAACGAGCAGTACTTC. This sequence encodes CASSRRDRTNNEQYF.

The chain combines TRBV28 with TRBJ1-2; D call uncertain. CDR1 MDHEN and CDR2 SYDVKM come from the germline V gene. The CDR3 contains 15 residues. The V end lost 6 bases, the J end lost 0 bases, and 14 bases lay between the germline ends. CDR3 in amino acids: CASSRSLTANYGYTF. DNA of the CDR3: TGTGCCAGCAGCCGATCCCTAACAGCTAACTATGGCTACACCTTC.

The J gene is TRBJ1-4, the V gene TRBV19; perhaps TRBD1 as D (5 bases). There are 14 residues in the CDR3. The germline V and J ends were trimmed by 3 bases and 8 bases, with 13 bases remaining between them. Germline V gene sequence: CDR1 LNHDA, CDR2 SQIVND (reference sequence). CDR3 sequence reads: CASSIGPGIEKLFF. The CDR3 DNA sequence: TGTGCCAGTAGTATTGGGCCAGGGATCGAAAAACTGTTTTTT.

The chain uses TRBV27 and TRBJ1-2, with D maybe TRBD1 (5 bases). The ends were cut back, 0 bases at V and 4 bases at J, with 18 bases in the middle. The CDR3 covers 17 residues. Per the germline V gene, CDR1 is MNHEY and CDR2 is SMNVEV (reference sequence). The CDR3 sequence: CASSLSVRGASLYGYTF. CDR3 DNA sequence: TGTGCCAGCAGTTTATCTGTGAGAGGGGCATCTCTCTATGGCTACACCTTC.

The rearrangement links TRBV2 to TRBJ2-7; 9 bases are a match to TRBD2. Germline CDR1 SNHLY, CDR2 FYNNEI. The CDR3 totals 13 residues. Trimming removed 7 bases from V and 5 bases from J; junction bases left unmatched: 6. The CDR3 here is CASISGRYHEQYF. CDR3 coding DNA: TGTGCCAGCATCAGCGGGAGGTACCACGAGCAGTACTTC.